This TCR beta chain stems from a study of blood T cell repertoires in COVID-19. About the study: The United States, Italy and Spain supplied acute and convalescent COVID-19 samples. PBMCs, B-cell-depleted T cells, or T cells provided the cDNA or gDNA that made up the material.

This CDR3 is built from 14 residues. V shed 3 bases and J 6 bases; nucleotides not matched to a gene: 4. From germline, CDR1 is SGHNT and CDR2 YENEEA. Original handling: Estimation of nucleated cell counts relied on the amplification of reference gene primers. Sequencing used immunoSEQ multiplex PCR; TCRdb keeps in-frame clones, though not all of them. The V and J calls and the clone size are those of that table, but D and trimming were determined from the DNA. Among 270,000 or so clones listed, about nine tenths were seen once. The specimen sequenced was peripheral blood. The source of this sequence is a man aged 40-50 years with active or convalescent COVID-19. The chain links TRBV11-3 to TRBJ1-4; 7 bases are a match to TRBD1. In nucleotides, the CDR3 is TGTGCCAGCAGCTTTGGTCAGGGGGATGAAAAACTGTTTTTT. Translating it yields CASSFGQGDEKLFF.